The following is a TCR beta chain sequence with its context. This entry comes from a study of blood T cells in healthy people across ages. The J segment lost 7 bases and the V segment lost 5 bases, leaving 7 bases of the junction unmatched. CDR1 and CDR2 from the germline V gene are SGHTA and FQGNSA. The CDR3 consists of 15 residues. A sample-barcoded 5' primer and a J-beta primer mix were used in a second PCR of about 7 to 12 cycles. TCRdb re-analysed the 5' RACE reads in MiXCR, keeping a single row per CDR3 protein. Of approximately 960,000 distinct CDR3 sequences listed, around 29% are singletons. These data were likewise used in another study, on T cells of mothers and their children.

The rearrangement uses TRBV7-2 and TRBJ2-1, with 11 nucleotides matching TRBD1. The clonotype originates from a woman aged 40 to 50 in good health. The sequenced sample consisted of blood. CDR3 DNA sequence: TGTGCCAGCAGCCTTAGGACAGGGGGCGGGAATGAGCAGTTCTTC. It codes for CASSLRTGGGNEQFF.